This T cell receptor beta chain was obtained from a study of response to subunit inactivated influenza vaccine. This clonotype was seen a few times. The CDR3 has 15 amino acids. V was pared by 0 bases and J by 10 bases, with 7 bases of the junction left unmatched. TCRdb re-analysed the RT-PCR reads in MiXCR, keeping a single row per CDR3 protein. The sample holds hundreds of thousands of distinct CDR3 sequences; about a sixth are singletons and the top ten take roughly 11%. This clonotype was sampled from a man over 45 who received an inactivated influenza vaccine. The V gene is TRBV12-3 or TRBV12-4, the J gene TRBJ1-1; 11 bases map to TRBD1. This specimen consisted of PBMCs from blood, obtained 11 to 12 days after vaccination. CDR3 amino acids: CASSLARTGGDGAFF. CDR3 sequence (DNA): TGTGCCAGCAGTTTAGCTAGGACAGGGGGCGATGGAGCTTTCTTT.